The entry that follows covers one T cell receptor (beta chain) sequence. Its antigen remains undetermined. No per-base quality is available; no much larger clone lies one base away. The data were obtained in a study of technical replicates of blood from a few donors (dated 2017 in TCRdb). The library relied on the immunoSEQ multiplex PCR assay. This is the immuneACCESS table as TCRdb keeps it, with only in-frame sequences that have V and J called. A part of the clones is gone; compared with another copy, unresolved V genes explain less than half, and the rest is unexplained. The sample has fewer than 90,000 clones on record, roughly 93% of them singletons. The ten largest clones capture more than 0.2% of the sample. Including the terminal cysteine and phenylalanine, the CDR3 comprises 13 residues. Only the CDR3 region is kept as DNA, spanning 39 bases read in frame from base 1. V loses 3 bases, J loses 5 bases, and the germline ends lie 11 bases apart. CDR1 is given as SGHVS and CDR2 as FNYEAQ, both from the germline V gene.

The sample consisted of T cells isolated from PBMCs. The chain is assembled from TRBV7-6 and TRBJ2-7; a weak D assignment points to TRBD1 (6 bases agree). The receptor comes from a human donor in good health. The nucleotides read TGTGCCAGCAGCTTGGGGGCCCCCGACGAGCAGTACTTC. Translated, this is CASSLGAPDEQYF.